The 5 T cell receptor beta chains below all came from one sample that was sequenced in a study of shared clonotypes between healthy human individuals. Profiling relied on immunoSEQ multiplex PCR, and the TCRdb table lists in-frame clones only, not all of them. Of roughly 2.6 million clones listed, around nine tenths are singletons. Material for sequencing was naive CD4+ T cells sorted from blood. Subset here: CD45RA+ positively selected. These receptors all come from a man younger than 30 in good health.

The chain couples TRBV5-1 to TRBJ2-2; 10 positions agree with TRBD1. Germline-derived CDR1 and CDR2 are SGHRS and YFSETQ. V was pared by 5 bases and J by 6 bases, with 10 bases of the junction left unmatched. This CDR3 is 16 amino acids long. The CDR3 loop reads CASSFLTGGPAGELFF. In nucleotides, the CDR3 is TGCGCCAGCAGTTTTTTGACAGGGGGCCCCGCCGGGGAGCTGTTTTTT.

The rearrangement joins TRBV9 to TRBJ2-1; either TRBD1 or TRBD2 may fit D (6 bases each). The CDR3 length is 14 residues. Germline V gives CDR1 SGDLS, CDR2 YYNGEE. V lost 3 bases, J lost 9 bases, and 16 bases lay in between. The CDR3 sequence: CASSALPEGGEQFF. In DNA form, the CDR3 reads TGTGCCAGCAGCGCACTCCCAGAGGGGGGTGAGCAGTTCTTC. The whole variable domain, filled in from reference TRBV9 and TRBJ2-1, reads DSGVTQTPKHLITATGQRVTLRCSPRSGDLSVYWYQQSLDQGLQFLIQYYNGEERAKGNILERFSAQQFPDLHSELNLSSLELGDSALYFCASSALPEGGEQFFGPGTRLTVL.

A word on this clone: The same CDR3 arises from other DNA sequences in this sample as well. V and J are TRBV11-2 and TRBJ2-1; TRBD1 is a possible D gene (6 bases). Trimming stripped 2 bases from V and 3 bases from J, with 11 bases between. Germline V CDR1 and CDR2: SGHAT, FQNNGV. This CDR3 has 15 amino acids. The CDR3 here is CASSLRQASYNEQFF. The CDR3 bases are TGTGCCAGCAGCTTACGACAGGCCAGCTACAATGAGCAGTTCTTC.

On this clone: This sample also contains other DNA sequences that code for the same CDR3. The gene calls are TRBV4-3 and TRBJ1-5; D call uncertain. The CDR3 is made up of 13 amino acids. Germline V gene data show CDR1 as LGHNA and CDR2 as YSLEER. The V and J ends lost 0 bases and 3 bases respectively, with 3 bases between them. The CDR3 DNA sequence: TGCGCCAGCAGCCAAGAATCCAATCAGCCCCAGCATTTT. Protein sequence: CASSQESNQPQHF.

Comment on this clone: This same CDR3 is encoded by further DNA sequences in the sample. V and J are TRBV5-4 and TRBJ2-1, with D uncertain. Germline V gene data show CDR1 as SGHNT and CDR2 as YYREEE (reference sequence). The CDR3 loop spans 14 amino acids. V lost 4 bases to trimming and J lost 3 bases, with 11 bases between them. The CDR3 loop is CASSPSSDYNEQFF. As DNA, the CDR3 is TGTGCCAGCAGCCCTTCCTCAGACTACAATGAGCAGTTCTTC.